Reported below is one T cell receptor beta chain. The antigen it binds to is not known. Per-nucleotide qualities are absent, and no much larger clonotype sits a single base away. The library was generated by 5' RACE. The listed sequencing device is Illumina HiSeq 2500. A second PCR of roughly 6 to 11 cycles was performed with a sample-barcoded 5' primer and a J-beta primer mix. A unique molecular identifier was introduced onto each TCR beta cDNA molecule by a template-switch 5' adaptor carrying 12 random nucleotides. Each sample yielded at least 2.5 million CDR3-containing paired-end reads. First-strand cDNA synthesis was performed from all RNA using the Mint cDNA synthesis kit, with priming by a TRBC-specific oligonucleotide. All cDNA was treated with uracil-DNA glycosylase and then went through a first 18-cycle PCR with the universal primers M1SS and BC2_uni_R. Concerning the study's data processing: For normalization, 1 million high-quality reads, each with a distinct molecular identifier, were randomly selected from each sample. Reads sharing molecular identifiers were discarded rather than binned into consensus sequences. MiTCR, set to a Q25 quality threshold and the strictest error-elimination algorithm, was used for CDR3 identification, clonotype clustering and error correction. A nonparametric unseen species model using Euler transformation provided a lower-bound estimate of total TCR beta diversity. TCRdb redid the processing of the public reads, applying fastp at Q25 and MiXCR, and retained in-frame beta chains. Merged by CDR3 protein, the rows form single entries marked with the most common genes and DNA. V and J calls and clone size were set by TCRdb, not the authors. This sample lists roughly 500,000 distinct CDR3 sequences; roughly 28% were detected once. The leading ten clones occupy roughly 20% of the sample.

The data stem from a study of blood T cells in healthy people across ages (dated by TCRdb to 2014 to 2015). Regarding the study in general: In model experiments, template switching captured about one uniquely barcoded TCR beta cDNA molecule for every two T cells. Age-related changes in TCR beta repertoire diversity were measured in the study by deep sequencing normalized with unique cDNA molecular identifiers. Four age groups were formed from the donors: young (average about 15 years), middle-aged (around 39), aged (under 70) and long-lived (about 75). To avoid experimental bias, donors of different ages were randomly spread across the sequencing lanes. Two additional independent replicas of 1 million unique cDNA reads from the same blood draw were analyzed for two donors (one aged 18 to 29 and one aged 80 or older).

The study at large found these results: Because donor CMV infection status was unknown, age-related changes in expanded clonotypes were potentially confounded. Estimates of total diversity based on one million sequenced T cells were considered lower bounds and underestimates. As age increased, observed TCR beta diversity per million T cells dropped in a roughly linear way, and a significant reduction was already evident by age 40. Because profiling used bulk unsorted PBMCs, naive and antigen-experienced compartments could not be compared conclusively. There was a strong correlation between observed TCR beta diversity and the percentage of naive T cells measured by flow cytometry. Compared with the aged group, the long-lived group had more naive CD4+ T cells, fewer expanded clones and increased TCR diversity, a pattern suggesting age selection.

The CDR3 covers 15 residues, taking in both the cysteine and the phenylalanine. Solely the CDR3 DNA is kept, with 45 bases framed from the first base. Ends trimmed: V by 5 bases, J by 8 bases; bases unmatched to a gene: 8. From a lookup of the germline V gene, CDR1 and CDR2 are SGHVS and FQNEAQ. The roughly 42 donors, aged about 6 to 95 years, were systemically healthy Caucasian individuals from Russia. Approximately 9.3 milliliters of peripheral blood were drawn from each donor into EDTA-treated Vacutainer tubes. Ficoll-Paque density-gradient centrifugation was used to isolate PBMCs, with at least 6 million per sample. Total RNA, at least 6 micrograms per sample, was extracted from PBMCs with Trizol reagent. For every donor, flow cytometry on a PBMC aliquot measured the percentage of naive CD45RAhigh/CD27high T cells.

The TCR originated in a woman aged 65 to 85 in good health. The V gene is TRBV7-8 and the J gene is TRBJ2-1; 11 central bases correspond to TRBD2. The sequenced sample consisted of blood. Here is the DNA: TGTGCCAGCAGCGGGGTAGCGGGGGGGCAGGATGAGCAGTTCTTC. Translated, it gives CASSGVAGGQDEQFF.